Each of the 22 T cell receptor beta chains below was sequenced from the same sample in a study of control samples from healthy donors and cancer patients. Assay used: immunoSEQ multiplex PCR; TCRdb lists only in-frame clones, some missing. The table shows some 120,000 clones, with about 95% occurring only once. The source material was blood. These receptors were collected from a man aged 25-40 years in good health.

The chain is built from TRBV2 and TRBJ1-2; TRBD1 might be the D (6 bases). The V gene lost 4 bases and the J gene lost 7 bases, with 16 bases spanning the gap. The V gene's germline CDR1 is SNHLY and CDR2 FYNNEI. The CDR3 is 14 amino acids. The CDR3 protein is CASSGVDGGTGYTF. As DNA, the CDR3 is TGTGCCAGCAGTGGCGTCGATGGGGGCACTGGCTACACCTTC. Looking up the rest from reference TRBV2 and TRBJ1-2 gives the full variable domain: EPEVTQTPSHQVTQMGQEVILRCVPISNHLYFYWYRQILGQKVEFLVSFYNNEISEKSEIFDDQFSVERPDGSNFTLKIRSTKLEDSAMYFCASSGVDGGTGYTFGSGTRLTVV.

The genes are TRBV4-2 and TRBJ1-1; no clear D gene. The CDR3 contains 14 residues. V lost 0 bases and J lost 4, with 9 bases in between. Germline CDR1 and CDR2: LGHNA and YNFKEQ. CDR3 sequence: CASSQEGQVTEAFF. DNA of the CDR3: TGTGCCAGCAGCCAAGAAGGCCAGGTCACTGAAGCTTTCTTT.

The chain employs TRBV18 and TRBJ1-2; D gene ambiguous. Trimming pared 0 bases from V and 4 bases from J, leaving 12 bases between. Germline-derived CDR1 and CDR2 are KGHSH and LQKENI. The CDR3 has 15 amino acids. CDR3 sequence: CASSPPNRAGYGYTF. The CDR3, as DNA: TGTGCCAGCTCACCACCGAATAGGGCGGGCTATGGCTACACCTTC.

The chain couples TRBV5-1 to TRBJ1-2; maybe TRBD1 (5 bases). The CDR3 runs 14 residues. Germline loops: CDR1 SGHRS, CDR2 YFSETQ. V was shortened by 2 bases and J by 8 bases, with 16 bases between the two germline ends. The chain's CDR3 is CASSFGGPGSGYTF. CDR3 DNA: TGCGCCAGCAGCTTCGGCGGCCCAGGGAGCGGCTACACCTTC.

This clone came up once. The chain is built from TRBV13 and TRBJ1-4; D ambiguous. The CDR3 loop spans 14 amino acids. Germline CDR1 PRHDT, CDR2 FYEKMQ (reference sequence). V gave up 5 bases and J gave up 1 base, with 8 bases separating them. The chain's CDR3 is CASSHTQTNEKLFF. CDR3 nucleotides: TGTGCCAGCAGCCACACACAAACTAATGAAAAACTGTTTTTT.

V and J are TRBV19 and TRBJ2-1, with D uncertain. This CDR3 is built from 15 residues. The V end was cut by 1 base, the J end by 4 bases, with 11 bases between. Germline CDR1 and CDR2: LNHDA and SQIVND (reference sequence). The CDR3 nucleotides read TGTGCCAGTAGTATAGGGACCGCCCGATACAATGAGCAGTTCTTC. Protein sequence: CASSIGTARYNEQFF.

This clone was found once. The V gene is TRBV11-2, the J gene TRBJ2-7, with D uncertain. The CDR3 has 13 residues. CDR1 and CDR2 from the germline V gene are SGHAT and FQNNGV. With 2 bases removed from V and 5 bases from J, the gap between germline ends came to 10 bases. CDR3 nucleotides: TGTGCCAGCAGCTTAAATCGACAAAACGAGCAGTACTTC. Translated, it gives CASSLNRQNEQYF.

This chain links TRBV12-3 or TRBV12-4 with TRBJ2-7, with D perhaps TRBD2 (5 bases). The CDR3 covers 13 residues. V was clipped by 6 bases and J by 6 bases, with 15 bases between them. The CDR3 spells CASSLNFGSEQYF. The CDR3, as DNA: TGTGCCAGCAGCCTCAACTTTGGGAGCGAGCAGTACTTC.

V gene TRBV6-5 combines with J gene TRBJ2-7; perhaps TRBD2 as D (5 bases). CDR1 is MNHEY, CDR2 SVGAGI, per germline. This CDR3 region has 14 residues. Between the trimmed V and J ends, which lost 2 bases and 4 bases, there was a span of 12 bases. CDR3 DNA sequence: TGTGCCAGCAGTTACCTCGGGGAGTGGTACGAGCAGTACTTC. Its protein product is CASSYLGEWYEQYF.

The chain combines TRBV27 with TRBJ2-1; D is uncertain. Between the trimmed V and J ends, which lost 7 bases and 5 bases, there was a span of 12 bases. Looked up from germline, CDR1 is MNHEY and CDR2 is SMNVEV (reference sequence). This CDR3 spans 13 amino acids. The CDR3 is CASNPLSDNEQFF. The DNA for the CDR3 is TGTGCCAGCAACCCCTTGTCGGACAATGAGCAGTTCTTC.

The chain links TRBV27 to TRBJ1-6; TRBD1 is a possible D gene (5 bases). The CDR3 runs to 15 residues. Trimming removed 2 bases at V and 3 bases at J, with 8 bases between. The V gene's germline CDR1 is MNHEY and CDR2 SMNVEV (reference sequence). CDR3 residues: CASSLGAVYNSPLHF. The CDR3 DNA reads as TGTGCCAGCAGTTTAGGGGCAGTCTATAATTCACCCCTCCACTTT.

This chain joins TRBV6-1 and TRBJ2-7; a weak D match, TRBD1 (6 bases). Trimming took 5 bases from V and 5 from J, leaving 10 bases between them. The CDR3 runs 12 residues. Germline CDR1 is MNHNS and CDR2 is SASEGT. CDR3 loop: CASSPSGDEQYF. For the CDR3, the DNA is TGTGCCAGCAGTCCATCAGGGGACGAGCAGTACTTC.

The rearrangement uses TRBV28 and TRBJ2-3; D is possibly TRBD1 or TRBD2 (5 bases each). The CDR3 extends over 16 amino acids. The ends were cut back, 2 bases at V and 4 bases at J, with 16 bases in the middle. Germline V CDR1 and CDR2: MDHEN, SYDVKM. In DNA, the CDR3 is TGTGCCAGCAGTTTAATTAGGGGACGCGCGGCAGATACGCAGTATTTT. Translated, it gives CASSLIRGRAADTQYF.

This chain uses TRBV4-2 with TRBJ1-5; 7 bases agree with TRBD1. Germline trimming cut 0 bases from V and 2 bases from J; bases unmatched to any gene: 4. The CDR3 is made up of 16 amino acids. In germline, CDR1 is LGHNA, CDR2 YNFKEQ. This CDR3 is CASSQDERGRNQPQHF. As DNA, the CDR3 is TGTGCCAGCAGCCAAGATGAAAGGGGGCGCAATCAGCCCCAGCATTTT.

The chain employs TRBV7-6 and TRBJ2-7; possible D gene TRBD2, 6 bases. The CDR3 is 14 residues long. The V end was cut by 1 base, the J end by 1 base, with 8 bases between. Germline V gene data show CDR1 as SGHVS and CDR2 as FNYEAQ. The CDR3 region is CASSLVAGSYEQYF. The CDR3 bases are TGTGCCAGCAGCTTAGTTGCGGGGTCCTACGAGCAGTACTTC.

This chain links TRBV5-5 with TRBJ2-1; D is ambiguous. This CDR3 has 15 amino acids. CDR1 and CDR2 (germline): SGHKS, YYEKEE (reference sequence). V was pared by 2 bases and J by 5 bases, with 14 bases between. The CDR3, as DNA: TGTGCCAGCAGCTTTTCGCTGTCCCGGGACAATGAGCAGTTCTTC. Translation gives CASSFSLSRDNEQFF.

A single count supports this clone. V gene TRBV19 combines with J gene TRBJ2-2, with 8 bases aligning to TRBD1. With 10 bases clipped from V and 1 base from J, the junction kept 5 bases outside the gene matches. This CDR3 is built from 14 residues. Germline CDR1 is LNHDA and CDR2 is SQIVND (reference sequence). As DNA, the CDR3 is TGTGCCACCTCGGACAGGGAGAACACCGGGGAGCTGTTTTTT. This sequence encodes CATSDRENTGELFF.

This chain uses TRBV7-3 with TRBJ2-3; tentative D call: TRBD1 (5 bases). V lost 2 bases and J lost 6, with 18 bases in between. The length of the CDR3 is 16 residues. CDR1 is SGHTA, CDR2 FQGTGA, per germline. The CDR3, as DNA: TGTGCCAGCAGCTTATGGCCCCAAGGGGATGTGGATACGCAGTATTTT. This translates into CASSLWPQGDVDTQYF.

The chain links TRBV10-3 to TRBJ1-4, with 7 bases that match TRBD1. CDR1 and CDR2 (germline): ENHRY, SYGVKD. The CDR3 sequence is 16 residues long. The ends lost 3 bases at V and 7 bases at J; junction bases unmatched: 11. The CDR3 loop is CAISDRGGQTIEKLFF. The CDR3 region has the DNA TGTGCCATCAGTGACCGAGGGGGACAGACCATTGAAAAACTGTTTTTT.

This chain joins TRBV6-2 or TRBV6-3 and TRBJ1-5; D possibly corresponds to TRBD1 (6 bases). The CDR3 runs to 16 residues. The germline V gene encodes CDR1 MNHEY and CDR2 SVGEGT. The V and J ends lost 6 bases and 2 bases respectively, with 17 bases between them. CDR3 sequence reads: CASSRSGGAGNQPQHF. The CDR3 nucleotides are TGTGCCAGCAGCCGCTCGGGGGGCGCAGGCAATCAGCCCCAGCATTTT.

J is TRBJ2-7 and V is TRBV10-1; TRBD1 aligns across 7 bases. J was trimmed by 6 bases and V by 0 bases; bases with no gene match: 5. This CDR3 has 14 residues. CDR1 is WNHNN and CDR2 is SYGVQD in the germline V gene (reference sequence). CDR3 region: CASSESPGTAEQYF. The CDR3 region has the DNA TGCGCCAGCAGTGAGTCCCCCGGGACAGCCGAGCAGTACTTC.

V is TRBV4-1 and J is TRBJ2-1; weak D call: TRBD2 (5 bases). Germline-derived CDR1 and CDR2 are MGHRA and YSYEKL. The germline V and J ends were trimmed by 5 bases and 0 bases, with 17 bases remaining between them. CDR3 length: 17 residues. In nucleotides, the CDR3 is TGCGCCAGCAGCGCCGGCGTAGCGCTCAGCTCCTACAATGAGCAGTTCTTC. As protein: CASSAGVALSSYNEQFF.